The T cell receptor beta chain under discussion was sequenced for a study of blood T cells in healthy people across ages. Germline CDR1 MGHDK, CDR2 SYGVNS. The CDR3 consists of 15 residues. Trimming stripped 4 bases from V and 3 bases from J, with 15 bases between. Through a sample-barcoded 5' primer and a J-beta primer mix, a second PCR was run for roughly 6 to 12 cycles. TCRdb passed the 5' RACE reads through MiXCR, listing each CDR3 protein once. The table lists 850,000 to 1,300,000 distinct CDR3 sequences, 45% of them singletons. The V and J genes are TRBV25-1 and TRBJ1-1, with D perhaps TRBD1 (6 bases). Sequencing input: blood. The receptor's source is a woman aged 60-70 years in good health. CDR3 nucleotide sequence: TGTGCCAGCAGTGGGTCTTACAGGGTTGACACTGAAGCTTTCTTT. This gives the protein CASSGSYRVDTEAFF.